This passage covers 30 T cell receptor beta chains from one sample sequenced in a study of cytotoxic CD8 clonotypes in ibrutinib-treated CLL. Measured with immunoSEQ multiplex PCR; TCRdb has only the in-frame clones, and not every one. There are 30,000 to 40,000 clones in the sample; 69% occur only once, and 25% to 35% lies in the top ten. The sample in question was PBMCs, obtained before ibrutinib treatment. The source is a human donor with chronic lymphocytic leukemia.

This sequence joins TRBV30 and TRBJ2-5; 8 bases are a match to TRBD1. Germline V gives CDR1 GTSNPN, CDR2 SVGIG (reference sequence). The CDR3 is 12 residues long. V shed 1 base and J 5 bases; nucleotides not matched to a gene: 0. CDR3 DNA: TGTGCCTGGAGTGGACAGGGGGAGACCCAGTACTTC. It specifies CAWSGQGETQYF.

The V gene is TRBV5-1, the J gene TRBJ1-4; no clear D gene. V was pared by 2 bases and J by 8 bases, with 16 bases between. Germline V gives CDR1 SGHRS, CDR2 YFSETQ. The CDR3 is 15 residues long. The CDR3 reads CASSLLGRSEEKLFF. The CDR3 DNA follows: TGCGCCAGCAGCTTATTGGGGAGAAGTGAAGAAAAACTGTTTTTT.

This clone showed up just once. The CDR3 loop reads CASSLWRGGGPEAFF. The CDR3 DNA sequence: TGTGCCAGCAGCTTATGGCGGGGGGGAGGTCCTGAAGCTTTCTTT. The rearrangement joins TRBV7-2 to TRBJ1-1; D perhaps matches TRBD1 (5 bases). Germline CDR1 reads SGHTA; CDR2 reads FQGNSA. V was pared by 2 bases and J by 6 bases, with 16 bases between. This CDR3 has 15 residues.

The table lists this clone with a few counts. The CDR3 loop reads CAACESTANYGYTF. The CDR3 DNA reads as TGCGCCGCCTGTGAGTCGACAGCTAACTATGGCTACACCTTC. This sequence joins TRBV10-1 and TRBJ1-2, with D tentatively TRBD1 (5 bases). Germline V gene lookup returns CDR1 WNHNN and CDR2 SYGVQD (reference sequence). V shed 11 bases and J shed 0 bases, with 16 bases lying between them. The CDR3 is 14 residues long.

The J gene is TRBJ2-7, the V gene TRBV14, with D hard to call. Germline assignment: CDR1 SGHDN and CDR2 FVKESK. V was clipped by 2 bases and J by 3 bases, with 5 bases between them. The CDR3 runs 12 residues. CDR3 bases: TGTGCCAGCAGCCAACAACGCTACGAGCAGTACTTC. It yields the protein CASSQQRYEQYF. Supplemented by reference TRBV14 and TRBJ2-7, the full variable domain reads EAGVTQFPSHSVIEKGQTVTLRCDPISGHDNLYWYRRVMGKEIKFLLHFVKESKQDESGMPNNRFLAERTGGTYSTLKVQPAELEDSGVYFCASSQQRYEQYFGPGTRLTVT.

In DNA, the CDR3 is TGTGCCAGCAGCCGCTCTGGACTAGCGGGAGGCACCGGGGAGCTGTTTTTT. It codes for CASSRSGLAGGTGELFF. V is TRBV14 and J is TRBJ2-2; 14 bases map to TRBD2. In germline, CDR1 is SGHDN, CDR2 FVKESK. The CDR3 length is 17 residues. Trimming cost V 4 bases and J 4 bases; bases outside gene matches: 5.

V usage is TRBV28 and J usage is TRBJ2-3; the match to TRBD2 covers 7 bases. CDR1 is MDHEN and CDR2 is SYDVKM in the germline V gene. The junction had 6 bases not matched to a gene; V was cut back by 2 bases and J by 4 bases. The CDR3 totals 15 residues. The DNA for the CDR3 is TGTGCCAGCAGTTTAAGCGGGGTCGAGGCAGATACGCAGTATTTT. Translated: CASSLSGVEADTQYF.

This chain links TRBV9 with TRBJ1-2; D is unresolved. Germline-derived CDR1 and CDR2 are SGDLS and YYNGEE. The CDR3 covers 11 residues. V lost 3 bases, J lost 2 bases, and 2 bases lay in between. The CDR3 here is CASSANYGYTF. Written as DNA, the CDR3 is TGTGCCAGCAGCGCCAACTATGGCTACACCTTC.

A few counts support this clone. This rearrangement joins TRBV25-1 to TRBJ1-4; D remains unclear. The CDR3 sequence is 12 residues long. Germline-derived CDR1 and CDR2 are MGHDK and SYGVNS. Trimming cost V 7 bases and J 3 bases, with 6 bases left between them. The CDR3 is CASKAPNEKLFF. The CDR3 coding sequence is TGTGCCAGCAAAGCCCCTAATGAAAAACTGTTTTTT.

In the case of this clone: At one end the junction does not follow the germline gene, possibly because of a read error. The V gene is TRBV7-9, the J gene TRBJ2-7, with no clear D. The CDR3 is made up of 11 amino acids. The germline V gene encodes CDR1 SEHNR and CDR2 FQNEAQ (reference sequence). As DNA, the CDR3 is TGTGCCAGCAGCCCCAGCCAGACTCCCTTCTTC. As protein: CASSPSQTPFF.

This clone was counted only a few times. J is TRBJ1-1 and V is TRBV5-5; D not certain. V lost 1 base, J lost 0 bases, and 10 bases lay in between. Germline V gene lookup returns CDR1 SGHKS and CDR2 YYEKEE (reference sequence). The CDR3 consists of 15 residues. CDR3 protein: CASSLSRGLNTEAFF. The DNA of the CDR3 is TGTGCCAGCAGCTTGTCCCGGGGATTGAACACTGAAGCTTTCTTT.

This rearrangement joins TRBV5-1 to TRBJ1-2; 7 nucleotides match TRBD1. Germline V lookup: CDR1 SGHRS, CDR2 YFSETQ. Trimming removed 5 bases from V and 5 bases from J; junction bases left unmatched: 6. This CDR3 is built from 13 residues. CDR3 in amino acids: CASSPDREYGYTF. The DNA for the CDR3 is TGCGCCAGCAGTCCCGACAGGGAATATGGCTACACCTTC.

The J gene is TRBJ2-1, the V gene TRBV27; D may correspond to TRBD1 or TRBD2 (5 bases each). Trimming shortened V by 6 bases and J by 12 bases, and 27 bases separated the two germline ends. CDR3 length: 16 residues. Per the germline V gene, CDR1 is MNHEY and CDR2 is SMNVEV (reference sequence). This CDR3 reads CASSLTAPASTRGQFF. CDR3 in DNA: TGTGCCAGCAGCCTGACAGCTCCTGCGTCGACCCGGGGGCAGTTCTTC.

DNA of the CDR3: TGTGCCAGCAGCGGACTAGCGGGAGAATCCTACAATGAGCAGTTCTTC. Translating gives CASSGLAGESYNEQFF. This rearrangement joins TRBV7-6 to TRBJ2-1; TRBD2 aligns across 13 bases. The CDR3 contains 16 residues. V gave up 5 bases and J gave up 1 base; unmatched junction bases: 2. Germline CDR1 is SGHVS and CDR2 is FNYEAQ.

This clone was picked up one time. The chain carries TRBV7-9 and TRBJ2-5, with 10 bases aligning to TRBD2. V lost 5 bases and J lost 2; bases outside the gene matches: 8. Germline V gives CDR1 SEHNR, CDR2 FQNEAQ (reference sequence). The CDR3 is made up of 16 amino acids. CDR3 residues: CASSRPGLAWQETQYF. In nucleotides, the CDR3 is TGTGCCAGCAGCCGGCCGGGACTAGCGTGGCAAGAGACCCAGTACTTC.

The chain links TRBV27 to TRBJ1-4; D ambiguous. This CDR3 has 16 amino acids. Trimming left V 10 bases short and J 2 bases short, with 20 bases between. Germline-derived CDR1 and CDR2 are MNHEY and SMNVEV (reference sequence). CDR3 sequence (DNA): TGTGCCACCACTGCCATAGGATCCAGGACTAATGAAAAACTGTTTTTT. It codes for CATTAIGSRTNEKLFF. Full variable domain (remainder filled in from reference TRBV27 and TRBJ1-4): EAQVTQNPRYLITVTGKKLTVTCSQNMNHEYMSWYRQDPGLGLRQIYYSMNVEVTDKGDVPEGYKVSRKEKRNFPLILESPSPNQTSLYFCATTAIGSRTNEKLFFGSGTQLSVL.

This clone occurred many times. J is TRBJ2-5 and V is TRBV18; perhaps TRBD1 as D (6 bases). Germline CDR1 is KGHSH and CDR2 is LQKENI. The length of the CDR3 is 15 residues. The ends were cut back, 0 bases at V and 4 bases at J, with 12 bases in the middle. Written as DNA, the CDR3 is TGTGCCAGCTCACCACCTCTCTCCAGGGGAGAGACCCAGTACTTC. This codes for CASSPPLSRGETQYF.

This clone occurred a few times. As DNA, the CDR3 is TGTGCCAGCTCCTTACAGGGGGGAGCTTTCTTT. This gives the protein CASSLQGGAFF. The J gene is TRBJ1-1, the V gene TRBV2; TRBD1 matches at 8 bases. Germline trimming cut 8 bases from V and 10 bases from J; bases unmatched to any gene: 6. Germline V lookup: CDR1 SNHLY, CDR2 FYNNEI. This CDR3 comprises 11 residues.

V usage is TRBV11-2 and J usage is TRBJ2-7; 10 nucleotides match TRBD1. CDR1 and CDR2 from the germline V gene are SGHAT and FQNNGV. The J segment lost 6 bases and the V segment lost 3 bases, leaving 5 bases of the junction unmatched. The CDR3 consists of 14 residues. The CDR3 region is CASSLTGGGFEQYF. The CDR3 DNA is TGTGCCAGCAGCTTGACAGGGGGCGGATTCGAGCAGTACTTC.

The V call is TRBV9, the J call TRBJ2-2, with no clear D. The V gene's germline CDR1 is SGDLS and CDR2 YYNGEE. This CDR3 region has 13 residues. V was clipped by 6 bases and J by 3 bases, with 9 bases between them. The CDR3 DNA reads as TGTGCCAGCACTATCGGGCACACCGGGGAGCTGTTTTTT. Its translation: CASTIGHTGELFF.

This chain connects TRBV14 to TRBJ1-2; tentative D call: TRBD1 (6 bases). CDR1 and CDR2 from the germline V gene are SGHDN and FVKESK. V was shortened by 4 bases and J by 4 bases, with 10 bases between the two germline ends. The CDR3 covers 13 residues. CDR3 in amino acids: CASSPGQIYGYTF. The DNA for the CDR3 is TGTGCCAGCAGCCCCGGACAGATCTATGGCTACACCTTC.

The chain links TRBV27 to TRBJ1-2; tentative D call: TRBD1 (5 bases). The CDR3 runs 15 residues. Germline CDR1 reads MNHEY; CDR2 reads SMNVEV (reference sequence). The V gene lost 4 bases and the J gene lost 3 bases, with 15 bases spanning the gap. The CDR3 loop reads CASSSPLGGDYGYTF. As DNA, the CDR3 is TGTGCCAGCAGTTCCCCGTTGGGAGGGGACTATGGCTACACCTTC.

The rearrangement joins TRBV2 to TRBJ2-7; TRBD2 aligns across 9 bases. Germline V gene data show CDR1 as SNHLY and CDR2 as FYNNEI. The CDR3 is made up of 15 amino acids. The trim removed 8 bases at V and 7 bases at J, leaving 15 bases unmatched. The chain's CDR3 is CASGGATSGSREQYF. The CDR3 DNA reads as TGTGCCAGCGGCGGAGCTACTAGCGGGTCGAGGGAGCAGTACTTC.

The rearrangement uses TRBV29-1 and TRBJ2-1; perhaps D is TRBD1 or TRBD2 (5 bases each). The germline CDR1 and CDR2 sequences are SQVTM and ANQGSEA. V lost 4 bases, J lost 1 base, and 14 bases lay in between. This CDR3 is built from 15 residues. This CDR3 is CSVASGTRSYNEQFF. The CDR3 DNA reads TGCAGCGTTGCCTCGGGGACCAGATCCTACAATGAGCAGTTCTTC.

The table lists this clone with many counts. The rearrangement links TRBV6-5 to TRBJ2-7; D not certain. Trimming took off 7 bases at V and 4 bases at J, with 20 bases between the two ends. There are 15 residues in the CDR3. Germline values: CDR1 MNHEY, CDR2 SVGAGI. CDR3 region: CASTRRAGYDYEQYF. CDR3 in DNA: TGTGCCAGCACCCGACGGGCCGGTTATGATTACGAGCAGTACTTC.

The rearrangement joins TRBV5-1 to TRBJ2-7; D gene uncertain. This CDR3 has 12 residues. V was clipped by 0 bases and J by 7 bases, with 8 bases between them. Per the germline V gene, CDR1 is SGHRS and CDR2 is YFSETQ. The chain's CDR3 is CASSLDHWEQYF. The DNA for the CDR3 is TGCGCCAGCAGCTTGGACCATTGGGAGCAGTACTTC.

The genes are TRBV7-2 and TRBJ2-4; 7 positions match TRBD1. This CDR3 region has 14 residues. Trimming at V came to 1 base and at J to 8 bases, leaving 5 bases not matched to a gene. The germline V gene has CDR1 SGHTA and CDR2 FQGNSA. The CDR3 sequence is CASSLVWQGDIQYF. The CDR3 region has the DNA TGTGCCAGCAGCTTAGTTTGGCAGGGGGACATTCAGTACTTC.

This clone was detected only once. The chain uses TRBV28 and TRBJ1-3; the D is unclear. Germline CDR1 MDHEN, CDR2 SYDVKM. The CDR3 covers 16 residues. V was cut by 2 bases and J by 0 bases, with 11 bases left in between. The CDR3 bases are TGTGCCAGCAGTTTACGGGAACATATCTCTGGAAACACCATATATTTT. Translating it yields CASSLREHISGNTIYF.

This clone was counted between two and nine times. The genes are TRBV10-3 and TRBJ1-4; possible D gene TRBD1, 6 bases. V gave up 6 bases and J gave up 8 bases, with 19 bases separating them. The CDR3 extends over 15 amino acids. In germline, CDR1 is ENHRY, CDR2 SYGVKD. DNA of the CDR3: TGTGCCATCAGCCCGGACAGTTATGTCAAGGAAAAACTGTTTTTT. It codes for CAISPDSYVKEKLFF.

The gene calls are TRBV27 and TRBJ2-1; D is possibly TRBD2 (6 bases). This CDR3 is 11 amino acids long. Germline assignment: CDR1 MNHEY and CDR2 SMNVEV (reference sequence). Deletions cut 9 bases from V and 10 bases from J, with 13 bases between. CDR3 in amino acids: CASYSGVEQFF. CDR3 sequence (DNA): TGTGCCAGTTATTCGGGGGTAGAGCAGTTCTTC.